Presented here are 10 T cell receptor beta chains from one specimen sequenced in a study of cytomegalovirus exposure and HLA in healthy donors. 13 Jbeta primers and 60 Vbeta primers were used for the PCR. This table comes from immunoSEQ multiplex PCR, and its TCRdb copy is limited to in-frame clones, with some not included. The sample table includes some 200,000 clones. The sample taken for sequencing was PBMCs. The receptors derive from a boy aged 5-17 years in good health and CMV-seronegative.

CDR3: CASSEYSLRDNSPLHF. The CDR3 DNA sequence: TGTGCCAGCAGTGAATACTCCTTGCGAGATAATTCACCCCTCCACTTT. The rearrangement links TRBV6-1 to TRBJ1-6; D gene ambiguous. Trimming took 2 bases from V and 5 from J, leaving 13 bases between them. CDR3 size: 16 residues. Germline V CDR1 and CDR2: MNHNS, SASEGT.

This chain links TRBV6-5 with TRBJ1-2; no reliable D call. CDR3 length equals 14 residues. The germline CDR1 and CDR2 sequences are MNHEY and SVGAGI. Trimming pared 0 bases from V and 2 bases from J, leaving 7 bases between. The CDR3, as DNA: TGTGCCAGCAGTTACTCCGAGGAGAACTATGGCTACACCTTC. It codes for CASSYSEENYGYTF.

This chain links TRBV6-6 with TRBJ2-7; the match to TRBD2 covers 7 bases. Germline values: CDR1 MNHNY, CDR2 SVGAGI (reference sequence). The CDR3 sequence is 16 residues long. Trimming cost V 6 bases and J 2 bases; bases outside gene matches: 13. The CDR3: CASSFGEGKTAYEQYF. Written as DNA, the CDR3 is TGTGCCAGCAGCTTTGGGGAGGGGAAGACCGCCTACGAGCAGTACTTC.

CDR3 sequence (DNA): TGTGCCAGCAGCTCAGCGACAGGGCTCCACGAGCAGTACTTC. Protein sequence: CASSSATGLHEQYF. V usage is TRBV5-6 and J usage is TRBJ2-7, with TRBD1 matching over 7 bases. The trim removed 3 bases at V and 5 bases at J, leaving 8 bases unmatched. Germline CDR1 reads SGHDT; CDR2 reads YYEEEE. This CDR3 is 14 amino acids long.

The chain combines TRBV4-1 with TRBJ2-1, with 10 bases lining up with TRBD2. The germline V gene encodes CDR1 MGHRA and CDR2 YSYEKL. V lost 4 bases, J lost 8 bases, and 5 bases stayed unmatched. The CDR3 spans 14 residues. CDR3 amino acids: CASSLSGGYHEQFF. Written as DNA, the CDR3 is TGCGCCAGCAGCCTTAGCGGGGGGTACCATGAGCAGTTCTTC.

The chain employs TRBV30 and TRBJ1-2; 10 positions agree with TRBD1. After removal of 3 bases from V and 0 bases from J, the junction contained 13 bases not matched to a gene. The germline V gene has CDR1 GTSNPN and CDR2 SVGIG (reference sequence). The CDR3 runs to 18 residues. The CDR3, as DNA: TGTGCCTGGAGGACCGGGACAGGGGCTCTCTTAGCTAACTATGGCTACACCTTC. As protein: CAWRTGTGALLANYGYTF.

The rearrangement uses TRBV20-1 and TRBJ1-1, with D possibly TRBD1 on 5 matching bases. The CDR3 is made up of 11 amino acids. V was shortened by 6 bases and J by 7 bases, with 12 bases between the two germline ends. CDR1 and CDR2 (germline): DFQATT, SNEGSKA (reference sequence). The CDR3 DNA reads as TGCAGTGCCAAATTACAGGTTGAAGCTTTCTTT. Protein product: CSAKLQVEAFF.

This rearrangement joins TRBV15 to TRBJ2-1, with 13 bases fitting TRBD2. Germline values: CDR1 LNHNV, CDR2 YYDKDF (reference sequence). The V gene end was trimmed by 5 bases and the J gene end by 5 bases; junction bases not matched to a gene: 3. The CDR3 spans 15 residues. CDR3 nucleotide sequence: TGTGCCACCAGCCCAGGGACTAGCGGGGACAATGAGCAGTTCTTC. This translates into CATSPGTSGDNEQFF.

DNA of the CDR3: TGTGCCAGCAGCTTAGGGGCGCTCAATGAGCAGTTCTTC. Translation: CASSLGALNEQFF. The genes are TRBV7-6 and TRBJ2-1; D is unclear. Germline V CDR1 and CDR2: SGHVS, FNYEAQ. V shed 1 base and J shed 6 bases, with 7 bases lying between them. The CDR3 has 13 residues.

This chain links TRBV27 with TRBJ2-2; tentative D call: TRBD2 (6 bases). Germline V CDR1 and CDR2: MNHEY, SMNVEV (reference sequence). The CDR3 sequence is 16 residues long. Trimming removed 2 bases at V and 0 bases at J, with 10 bases between. CDR3 nucleotide sequence: TGTGCCAGCAGTTTAAGGGACTGGACGAACACCGGGGAGCTGTTTTTT. Protein product: CASSLRDWTNTGELFF.